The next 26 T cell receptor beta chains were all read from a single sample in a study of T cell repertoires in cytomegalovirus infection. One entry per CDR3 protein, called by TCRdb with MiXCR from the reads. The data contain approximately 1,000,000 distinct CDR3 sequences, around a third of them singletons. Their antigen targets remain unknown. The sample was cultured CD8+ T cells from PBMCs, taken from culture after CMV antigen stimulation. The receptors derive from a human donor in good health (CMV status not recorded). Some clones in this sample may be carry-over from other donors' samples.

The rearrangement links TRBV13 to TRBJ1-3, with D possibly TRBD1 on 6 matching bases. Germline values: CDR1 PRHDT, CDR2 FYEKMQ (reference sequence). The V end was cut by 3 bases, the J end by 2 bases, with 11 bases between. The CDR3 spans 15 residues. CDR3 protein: CASSFGNRAGNTIYF. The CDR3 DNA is TGTGCCAGCAGCTTTGGTAACAGGGCTGGAAACACCATATATTTT.

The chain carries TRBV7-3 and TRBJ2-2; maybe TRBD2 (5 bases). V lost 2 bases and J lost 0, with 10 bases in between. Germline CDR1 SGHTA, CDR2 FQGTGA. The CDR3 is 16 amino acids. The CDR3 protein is CASSLEGLTNTGELFF. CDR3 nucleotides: TGTGCCAGCAGCTTAGAAGGACTCACGAACACCGGGGAGCTGTTTTTT. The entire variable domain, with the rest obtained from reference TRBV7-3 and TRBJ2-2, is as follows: GAGVSQTPSNKVTEKGKYVELRCDPISGHTALYWYRQSLGQGPEFLIYFQGTGAADDSGLPNDRFFAVRPEGSVSTLKIQRTERGDSAVYLCASSLEGLTNTGELFFGEGSRLTVL.

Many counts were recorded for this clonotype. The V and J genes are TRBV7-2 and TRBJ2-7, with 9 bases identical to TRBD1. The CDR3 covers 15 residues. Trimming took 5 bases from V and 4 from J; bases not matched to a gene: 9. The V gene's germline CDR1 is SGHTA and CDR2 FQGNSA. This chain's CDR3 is CASSPVGGQGYEQYF. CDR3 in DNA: TGTGCCAGCAGCCCTGTAGGGGGACAGGGTTACGAGCAGTACTTC.

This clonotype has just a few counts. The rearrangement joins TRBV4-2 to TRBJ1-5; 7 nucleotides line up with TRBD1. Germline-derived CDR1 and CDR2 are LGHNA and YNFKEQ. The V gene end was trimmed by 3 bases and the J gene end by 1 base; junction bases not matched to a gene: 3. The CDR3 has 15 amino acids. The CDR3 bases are TGTGCCAGCAGCCACTCGGGACAGAGCAATCAGCCCCAGCATTTT. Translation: CASSHSGQSNQPQHF.

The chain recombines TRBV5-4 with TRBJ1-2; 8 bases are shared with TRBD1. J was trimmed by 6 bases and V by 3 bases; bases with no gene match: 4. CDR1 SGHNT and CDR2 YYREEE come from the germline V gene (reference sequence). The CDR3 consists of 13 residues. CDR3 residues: CASSYRGEDGYTF. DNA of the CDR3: TGTGCCAGCAGCTACAGGGGGGAGGATGGCTACACCTTC.

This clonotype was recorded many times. The CDR3 sequence: CASSPPDSGNTIYF. The CDR3 DNA reads as TGTGCCAGCAGTCCACCCGACTCTGGAAACACCATATATTTT. The chain carries TRBV7-9 and TRBJ1-3; D is undetermined. Germline V CDR1 and CDR2: SEHNR, FQNEAQ (reference sequence). Between the trimmed V and J ends, which lost 6 bases and 0 bases, there was a span of 9 bases. The CDR3 is 14 amino acids.

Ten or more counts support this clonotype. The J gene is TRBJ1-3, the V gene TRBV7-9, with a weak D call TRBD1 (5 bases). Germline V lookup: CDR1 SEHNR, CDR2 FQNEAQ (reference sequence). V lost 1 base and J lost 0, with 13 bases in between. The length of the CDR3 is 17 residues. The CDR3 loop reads CASSLDRLPFSGNTIYF. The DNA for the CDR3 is TGTGCCAGCAGCTTAGACAGGCTTCCATTCTCTGGAAACACCATATATTTT.

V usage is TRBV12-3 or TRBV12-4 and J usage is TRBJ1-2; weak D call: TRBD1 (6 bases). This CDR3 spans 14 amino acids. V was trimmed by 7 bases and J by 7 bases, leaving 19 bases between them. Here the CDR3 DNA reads TGTGCCAGCACCCGTTCCGGGACACCCTTTGGCTACACCTTC. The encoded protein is CASTRSGTPFGYTF.

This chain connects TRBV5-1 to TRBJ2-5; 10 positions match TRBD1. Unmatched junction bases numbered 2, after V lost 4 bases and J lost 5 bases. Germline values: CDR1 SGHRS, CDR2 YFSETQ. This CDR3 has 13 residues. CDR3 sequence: CASSVGQGETQYF. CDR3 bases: TGCGCCAGCAGCGTGGGACAGGGGGAGACCCAGTACTTC.

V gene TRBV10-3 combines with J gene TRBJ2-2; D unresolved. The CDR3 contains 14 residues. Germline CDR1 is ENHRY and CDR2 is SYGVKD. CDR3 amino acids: CVLPHKANTGELFF. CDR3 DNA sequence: TGTGTCCTTCCCCACAAGGCGAACACCGGGGAGCTGTTTTTT.

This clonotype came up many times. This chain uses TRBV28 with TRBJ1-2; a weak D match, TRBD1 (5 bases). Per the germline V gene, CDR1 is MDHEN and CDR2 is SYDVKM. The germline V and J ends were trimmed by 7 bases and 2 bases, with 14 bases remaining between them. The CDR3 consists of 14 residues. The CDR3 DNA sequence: TGTGCCAGCACCCCTGGGACGGCGAACTATGGCTACACCTTC. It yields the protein CASTPGTANYGYTF.

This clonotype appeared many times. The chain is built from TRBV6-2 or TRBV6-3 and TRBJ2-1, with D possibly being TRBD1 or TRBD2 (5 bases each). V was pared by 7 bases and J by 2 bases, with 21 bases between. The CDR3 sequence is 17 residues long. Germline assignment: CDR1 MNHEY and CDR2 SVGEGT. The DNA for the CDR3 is TGTGCCAGCAAGATATCGAGAGGGGCACGCACCTACAATGAGCAGTTCTTC. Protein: CASKISRGARTYNEQFF.

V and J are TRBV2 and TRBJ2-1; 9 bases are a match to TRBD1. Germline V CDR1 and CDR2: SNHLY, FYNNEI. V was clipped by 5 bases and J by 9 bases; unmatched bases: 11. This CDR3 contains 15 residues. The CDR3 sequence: CASSKNSGQGIEQFF. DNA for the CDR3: TGTGCCAGCAGTAAGAACTCGGGACAGGGAATTGAGCAGTTCTTC.

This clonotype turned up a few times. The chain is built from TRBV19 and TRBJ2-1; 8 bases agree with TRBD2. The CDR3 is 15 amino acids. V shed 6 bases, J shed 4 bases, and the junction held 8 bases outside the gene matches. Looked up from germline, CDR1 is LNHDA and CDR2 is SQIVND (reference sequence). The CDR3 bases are TGTGCCAGTAGCATTAGCCGGGGGGGATACAATGAGCAGTTCTTC. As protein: CASSISRGGYNEQFF.

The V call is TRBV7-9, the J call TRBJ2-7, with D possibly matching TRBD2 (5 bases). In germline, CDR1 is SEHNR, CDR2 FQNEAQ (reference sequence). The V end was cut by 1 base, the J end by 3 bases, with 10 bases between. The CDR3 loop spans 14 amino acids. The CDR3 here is CASSLVGENYEQYF. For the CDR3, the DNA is TGTGCCAGCAGCTTAGTCGGGGAAAACTACGAGCAGTACTTC.

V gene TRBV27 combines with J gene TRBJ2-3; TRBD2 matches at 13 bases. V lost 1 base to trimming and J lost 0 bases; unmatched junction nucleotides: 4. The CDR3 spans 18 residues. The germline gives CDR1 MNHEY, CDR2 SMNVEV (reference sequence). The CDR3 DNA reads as TGTGCCAGCAGTTTATGGGGACTAGCGGGGTCTAGCACAGATACGCAGTATTTT. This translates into CASSLWGLAGSSTDTQYF.

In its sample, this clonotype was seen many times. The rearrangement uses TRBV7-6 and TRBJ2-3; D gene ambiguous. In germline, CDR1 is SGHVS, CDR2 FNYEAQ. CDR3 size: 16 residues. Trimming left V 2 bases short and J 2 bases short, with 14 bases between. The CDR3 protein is CASSLFAFSPTDTQYF. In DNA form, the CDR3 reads TGTGCCAGCAGCTTATTTGCGTTTAGTCCCACAGATACGCAGTATTTT.

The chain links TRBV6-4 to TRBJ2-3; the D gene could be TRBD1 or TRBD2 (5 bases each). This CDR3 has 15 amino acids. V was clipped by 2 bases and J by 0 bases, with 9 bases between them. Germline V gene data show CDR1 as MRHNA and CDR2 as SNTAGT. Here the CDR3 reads CASSDLGVSTDTQYF. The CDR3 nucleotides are TGTGCCAGCAGTGACCTGGGGGTGAGCACAGATACGCAGTATTTT.

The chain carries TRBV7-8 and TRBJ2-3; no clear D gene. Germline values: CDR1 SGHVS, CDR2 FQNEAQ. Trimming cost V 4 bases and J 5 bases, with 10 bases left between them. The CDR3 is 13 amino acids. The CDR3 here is CASSSITIDTQYF. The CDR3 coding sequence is TGTGCCAGCAGCTCCATAACGATAGATACGCAGTATTTT.

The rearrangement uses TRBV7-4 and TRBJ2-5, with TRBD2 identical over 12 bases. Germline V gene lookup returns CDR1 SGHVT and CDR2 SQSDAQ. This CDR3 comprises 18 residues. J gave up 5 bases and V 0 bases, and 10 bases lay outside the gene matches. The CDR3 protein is CASSLAWPTSGGRETQYF. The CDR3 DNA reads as TGTGCCAGCAGCTTAGCGTGGCCGACTAGCGGGGGCCGGGAGACCCAGTACTTC.

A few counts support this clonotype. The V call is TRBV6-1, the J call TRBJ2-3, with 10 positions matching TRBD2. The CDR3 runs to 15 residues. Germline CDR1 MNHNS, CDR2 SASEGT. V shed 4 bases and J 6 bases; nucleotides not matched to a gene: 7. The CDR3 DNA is TGTGCCAGCAGTGCAAGCGGGGGGGCCAGGGATACGCAGTATTTT. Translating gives CASSASGGARDTQYF.

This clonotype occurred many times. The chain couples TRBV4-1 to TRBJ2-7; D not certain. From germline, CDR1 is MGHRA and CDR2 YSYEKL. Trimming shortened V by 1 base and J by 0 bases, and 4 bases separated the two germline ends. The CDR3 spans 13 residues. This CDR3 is CASSQAHSYEQYF. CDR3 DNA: TGCGCCAGCAGCCAAGCGCACTCCTACGAGCAGTACTTC.

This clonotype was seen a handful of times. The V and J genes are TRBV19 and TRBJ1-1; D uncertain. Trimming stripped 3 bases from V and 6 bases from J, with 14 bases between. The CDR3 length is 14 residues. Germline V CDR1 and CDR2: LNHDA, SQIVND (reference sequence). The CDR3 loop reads CASSIGQLAPEAFF. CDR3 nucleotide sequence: TGTGCCAGTAGTATTGGCCAGCTGGCCCCTGAAGCTTTCTTT.

CDR3: CASSYGPAITFF. In DNA form, the CDR3 reads TGTGCCAGCAGTTACGGGCCAGCGATCACTTTCTTT. The gene calls are TRBV6-1 and TRBJ1-1; D is undetermined. The CDR3 length is 12 residues. V dropped 5 bases and J dropped 12 bases, with 16 bases sitting between them. Germline V gene data show CDR1 as MNHNS and CDR2 as SASEGT.

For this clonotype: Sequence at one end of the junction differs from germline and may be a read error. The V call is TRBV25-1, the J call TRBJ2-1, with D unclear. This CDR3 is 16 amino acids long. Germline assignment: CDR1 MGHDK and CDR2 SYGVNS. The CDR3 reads CARSEYATLGYNEQFF. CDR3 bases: TGTGCCAGAAGTGAATACGCGACCCTCGGGTACAATGAGCAGTTCTTC.

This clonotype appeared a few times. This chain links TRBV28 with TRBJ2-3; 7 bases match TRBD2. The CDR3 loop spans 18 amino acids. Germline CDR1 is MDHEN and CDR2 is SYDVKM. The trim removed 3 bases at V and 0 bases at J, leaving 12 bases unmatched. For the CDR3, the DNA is TGTGCCAGCAGTTTTCAGCGGGGATCAAGTGCTAGCACAGATACGCAGTATTTT. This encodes CASSFQRGSSASTDTQYF.